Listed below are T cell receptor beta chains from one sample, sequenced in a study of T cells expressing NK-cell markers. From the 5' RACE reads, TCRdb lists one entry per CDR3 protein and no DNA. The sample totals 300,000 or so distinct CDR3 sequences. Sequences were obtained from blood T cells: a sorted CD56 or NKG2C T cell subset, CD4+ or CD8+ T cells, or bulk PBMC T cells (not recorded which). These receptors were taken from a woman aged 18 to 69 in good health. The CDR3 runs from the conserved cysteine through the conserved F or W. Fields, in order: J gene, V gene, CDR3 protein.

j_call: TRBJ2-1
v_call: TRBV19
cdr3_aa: CASSPRGGRSYNEQFF

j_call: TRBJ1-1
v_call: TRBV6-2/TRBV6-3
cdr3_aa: CASSYSPGQGAEAFF

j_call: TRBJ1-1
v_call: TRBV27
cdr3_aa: CASRSTALTEAFF

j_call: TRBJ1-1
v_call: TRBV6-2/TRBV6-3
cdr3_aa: CASSLLRNTEAFF

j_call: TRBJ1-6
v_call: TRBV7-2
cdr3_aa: CASSQRGGGSPLHF

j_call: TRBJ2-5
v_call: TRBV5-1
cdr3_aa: CASRTRAGGQETQYF

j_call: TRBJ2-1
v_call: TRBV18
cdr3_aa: CASSPMGNSYNEQFF

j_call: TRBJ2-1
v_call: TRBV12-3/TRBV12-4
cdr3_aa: CASSSDGLSYNEQFF

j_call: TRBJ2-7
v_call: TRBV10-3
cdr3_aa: CAIRTGGYEQYF

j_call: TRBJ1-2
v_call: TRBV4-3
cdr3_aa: CASSGRVDRVAIGYTF

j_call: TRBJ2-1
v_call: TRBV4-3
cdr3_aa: CASSPQGLHEQFF

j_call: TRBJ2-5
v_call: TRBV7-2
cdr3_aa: CASSPPVWRETQYF

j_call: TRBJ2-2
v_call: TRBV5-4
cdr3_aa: CASSSDRGDPGELFF

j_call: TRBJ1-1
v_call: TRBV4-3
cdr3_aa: CASSQDTGFEAFF

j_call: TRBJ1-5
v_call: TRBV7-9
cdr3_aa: CASSTDGRADQPQHF

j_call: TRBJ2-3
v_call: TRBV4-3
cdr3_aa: CASSPGTSGAPDTQYF

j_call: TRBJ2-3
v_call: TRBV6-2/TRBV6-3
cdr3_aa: CASASTSGDTQYF

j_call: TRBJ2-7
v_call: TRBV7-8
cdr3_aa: CASSLGTGGFEQYF

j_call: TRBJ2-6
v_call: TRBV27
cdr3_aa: CASSLGRSWISGANVLTF

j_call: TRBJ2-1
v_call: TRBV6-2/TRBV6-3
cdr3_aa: CASRALMTSYNEQFF

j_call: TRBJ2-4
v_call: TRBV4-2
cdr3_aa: CASSQEGPGGIKNIQYF

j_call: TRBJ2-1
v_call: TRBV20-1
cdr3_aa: CSARTGTGYNEQFF

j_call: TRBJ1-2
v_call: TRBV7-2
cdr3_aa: CASSSGQGRWYGYTF

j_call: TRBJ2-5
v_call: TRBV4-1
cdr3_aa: CASSQGGVGETQYF

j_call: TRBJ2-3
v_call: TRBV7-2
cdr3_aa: CASSLGPSPDTQYF

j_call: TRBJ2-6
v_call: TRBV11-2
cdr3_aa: CASSFSGANVLTF

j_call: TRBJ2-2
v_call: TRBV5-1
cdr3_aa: CASSWGQGTGELFF

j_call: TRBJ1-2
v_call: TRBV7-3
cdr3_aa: CASSLVAGDGYTF

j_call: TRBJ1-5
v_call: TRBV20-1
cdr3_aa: CSAKRSNQPQHF

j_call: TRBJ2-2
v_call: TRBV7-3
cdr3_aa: CASSWTGTSGSRELFF

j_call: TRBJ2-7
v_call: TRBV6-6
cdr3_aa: CASQQGGSYEQYF

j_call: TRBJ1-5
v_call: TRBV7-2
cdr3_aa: CASSPPQGVRSNQPQHF

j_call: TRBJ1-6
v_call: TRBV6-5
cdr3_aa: CASSYRQAYSPLHF

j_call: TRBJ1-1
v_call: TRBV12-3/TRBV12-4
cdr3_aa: CASSFVAWEAFF

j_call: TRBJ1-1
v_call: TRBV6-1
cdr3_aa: CASSEAAGTGANTEAFF

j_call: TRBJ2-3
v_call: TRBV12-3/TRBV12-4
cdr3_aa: CASSLAGPHGGTQYF

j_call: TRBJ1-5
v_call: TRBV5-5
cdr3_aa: CASSLLWGNQPQHF

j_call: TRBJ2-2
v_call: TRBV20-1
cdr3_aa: CSARENTGELFF

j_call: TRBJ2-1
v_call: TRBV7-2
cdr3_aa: CASTLAGVSYNEQFF

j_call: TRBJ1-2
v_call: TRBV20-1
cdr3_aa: CSAHDRGRNYGYTF

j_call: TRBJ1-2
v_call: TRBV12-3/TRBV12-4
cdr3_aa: CASSLGARPSYGYTF

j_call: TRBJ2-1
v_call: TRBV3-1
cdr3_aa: CASSQVPSANEQFF

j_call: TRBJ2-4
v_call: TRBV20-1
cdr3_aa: CSAPGLAGVVAKNIQYF

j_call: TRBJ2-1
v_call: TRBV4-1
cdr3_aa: CASSHPDLNEQFF

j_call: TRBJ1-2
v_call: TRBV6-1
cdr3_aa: CASSPGGRTVGGYTF

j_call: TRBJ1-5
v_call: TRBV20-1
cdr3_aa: CSAAYLTGVRNQPQHF

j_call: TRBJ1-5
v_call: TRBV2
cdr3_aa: CALGGEGNQPQHF